The 16 T cell receptor beta chains presented below share a single source sample, sequenced in a study of blood T cells in healthy people across ages. A second PCR, run for about 6 to 11 cycles, used a sample-barcoded 5' primer plus a J-beta primer mix. TCRdb ran MiXCR on the 5' RACE reads and lists one entry per CDR3 protein. Of 1.5 million to 2 million distinct CDR3 sequences listed, 28% were seen once; the top ten hold roughly 8%. Sample: blood. The origin of the receptors is a woman in her 30s in good health.

Of note for this clonotype: The germline gene is not matched at one end of the junction; a read error may be the cause. The chain couples TRBV12-3 or TRBV12-4 to TRBJ1-2; no definite D call. The CDR3 consists of 13 residues. The DNA of the CDR3 is TGTGCCATCAGTTTTAGAGTTAGTAGTGGCTACACCTTC. Its protein product is CAISFRVSSGYTF.

The chain joins TRBV5-5 to TRBJ1-5, with 7 bases lining up with TRBD1. This CDR3 spans 13 amino acids. The germline CDR1 and CDR2 sequences are SGHKS and YYEKEE (reference sequence). V shed 8 bases, J shed 4 bases, and the junction held 6 bases outside the gene matches. CDR3 sequence reads: CARAGQLNQPQHF. CDR3 DNA: TGTGCCAGGGCGGGACAGTTAAATCAGCCCCAGCATTTT.

The V gene is TRBV5-1, the J gene TRBJ2-4; possible D gene TRBD2, 6 bases. The J call may be faulty, since TRBJ2-5 better matches the DNA end. CDR1 is SGHRS and CDR2 is YFSETQ in the germline V gene. The length of the CDR3 is 14 residues. The CDR3 DNA is TGCGCCAGCAGCTTAGGACGGGGGAAAGAGACCCAGTACTTC. Translating it yields CASSLGRGKETQYF.

This clonotype was seen more than once but under ten times. This chain connects TRBV5-5 to TRBJ1-1; D not resolved. With 4 bases removed from V and 1 base from J, the gap between germline ends came to 14 bases. Germline-derived CDR1 and CDR2 are SGHKS and YYEKEE (reference sequence). CDR3 length equals 15 residues. The CDR3 region is CASSPAQVRNTEAFF. The CDR3 bases are TGTGCCAGCAGCCCGGCTCAGGTTCGGAACACTGAAGCTTTCTTT.

The V call is TRBV2, the J call TRBJ2-1, with D perhaps TRBD1 (5 bases). V was shortened by 6 bases and J by 2 bases, with 11 bases between the two germline ends. Germline V CDR1 and CDR2: SNHLY, FYNNEI. The CDR3 runs to 14 residues. CDR3 protein: CASSPTTAYNEQFF. Written as DNA, the CDR3 is TGTGCCAGCAGCCCCACGACAGCCTACAATGAGCAGTTCTTC.

This clonotype has more than one count but fewer than ten. The chain uses TRBV29-1 and TRBJ2-7; D uncertain. Germline V gene sequence: CDR1 SQVTM, CDR2 ANQGSEA. The CDR3 loop spans 11 amino acids. V lost 3 bases to trimming and J lost 3 bases, with 6 bases between them. CDR3 coding DNA: TGCAGCGTTGAGGTGGTCTACGAGCAGTACTTC. It is translated as CSVEVVYEQYF.

The V and J genes are TRBV27 and TRBJ1-6; 9 bases fit TRBD1. There are 13 residues in the CDR3. Per the germline V gene, CDR1 is MNHEY and CDR2 is SMNVEV (reference sequence). Trimming at V came to 8 bases and at J to 13 bases, leaving 9 bases not matched to a gene. The CDR3 bases are TGTGCCAGCCAAACGGGACAGGGAGTCCCCCTCCACTTT. It codes for CASQTGQGVPLHF.

The table lists this clonotype with many counts. The chain recombines TRBV18 with TRBJ1-1, with D maybe TRBD1 (5 bases). Between the trimmed V and J ends, which lost 6 bases and 4 bases, there was a span of 12 bases. CDR1 is KGHSH and CDR2 is LQKENI in the germline V gene. CDR3 length: 13 residues. CDR3: CASSGPTGTEAFF. In DNA, the CDR3 is TGTGCCAGCTCGGGACCGACGGGCACTGAAGCTTTCTTT.

The chain carries TRBV12-2 and TRBJ2-4. TRBV12-2 is labeled a pseudogene. The CDR3 covers 14 residues. CDR3 sequence reads: CASRLGCRVNIQYF. DNA of the CDR3: TGTGCAAGTCGCTTAGGGTGTAGAGTCAACATTCAGTACTTC.

This clonotype was counted between two and nine times. The chain uses TRBV20-1 and TRBJ2-4; 16 bases are a match to TRBD2. The CDR3 length is 15 residues. The germline CDR1 and CDR2 sequences are DFQATT and SNEGSKA (reference sequence). Trimming took 6 bases from V and 8 from J; bases not matched to a gene: 7. CDR3 loop: CSAQGTSGGAHIQYF. The CDR3 region has the DNA TGCAGTGCCCAGGGGACTAGCGGGGGGGCCCACATTCAGTACTTC.

Only a few counts were recorded for this clonotype. The chain is built from TRBV21-1 and TRBJ1-1; TRBD1 is taken as the D call from the table, unchecked against the DNA. TRBV21-1 is described as a pseudogene. CDR3 length: 14 residues. CDR3 coding DNA: TGTGCCAGCAGCCCGGACAGGGTCTACACTGAAGCTTTCTTT. This sequence encodes CASSPDRVYTEAFF.

The chain has TRBV10-3 and TRBJ2-7; possible D gene TRBD2, 7 bases. Germline CDR1 and CDR2: ENHRY and SYGVKD. V was trimmed by 6 bases and J by 3 bases, leaving 15 bases between them. There are 14 residues in the CDR3. The CDR3 DNA is TGTGCCATCAGGGAGGGGGGGAGAGGCTACGAGCAGTACTTC. Translating it yields CAIREGGRGYEQYF.

This clonotype has just a few counts. The J gene is TRBJ2-7, the V gene TRBV12-3 or TRBV12-4; perhaps TRBD2 as D (5 bases). Trimming left V 3 bases short and J 6 bases short, with 12 bases between. The CDR3 sequence is 13 residues long. For the CDR3, the DNA is TGTGCCAGCAGTTTCCTAGAGGGCGGCGAGCAGTACTTC. Its translation: CASSFLEGGEQYF.

Only a few counts were recorded for this clonotype. One end of the junction is discordant with germline, which a read error may explain. This CDR3 is CASGLVTSGSPETQYF. Written as DNA, the CDR3 is TGTGCCAGCGGCTTAGTCACTAGCGGGAGTCCGGAGACCCAGTACTTC. This rearrangement joins TRBV7-2 to TRBJ2-5; 11 bases fit TRBD2. The CDR3 consists of 16 residues. Germline lookup yields CDR1 SGHTA and CDR2 FQGNSA.

The chain has TRBV4-3 and TRBJ2-1; D gene unclear. Trimming stripped 3 bases from V and 12 bases from J, with 18 bases between. Germline loops: CDR1 LGHNA, CDR2 YSLEER. This CDR3 region has 14 residues. CDR3 nucleotides: TGCGCCAGCAGCCATGGCGCCCGGGTAGATACGCAGTTCTTC. Translating gives CASSHGARVDTQFF.

This clonotype turned up a few times. The chain is built from TRBV7-2 and TRBJ1-5, with D perhaps TRBD1 (5 bases). Trimming shortened V by 1 base and J by 3 bases, and 13 bases separated the two germline ends. The CDR3 covers 16 residues. Germline assignment: CDR1 SGHTA and CDR2 FQGNSA. CDR3 coding DNA: TGTGCCAGCAGCTTAGGCCCCACAGGTGCCAATCAGCCCCAGCATTTT. This encodes CASSLGPTGANQPQHF.